Shown below are 15 T cell receptor beta chains from a single sample sequenced in a study of regulatory T cells in long-lasting Graves disease. This sample's time point: newly diagnosed GD, antithyroid drugs for less than 3 months. The TCR library was prepared using RNA isolated from PBMCs. To make TCR beta libraries, researchers used iRepertoire HTBI primers and Arm-PCR of CDR3 regions. One entry per CDR3 protein results from TCRdb running MiXCR on the multiplex PCR reads. The data hold a few hundred thousand distinct CDR3 sequences, with about 19% observed a single time. The same data also contributed to another study, on T cells in Graves' hyperthyroidism and ophthalmopathy.

The sequences come from peripheral blood mononuclear cells (PBMCs), collected at new diagnosis, from a patient treated with antithyroid drugs. These receptor sequences come from a woman in her 30s with Graves disease.

This clonotype was counted at least ten times. The chain carries TRBV3-1 and TRBJ2-1; 7 bases are shared with TRBD2. CDR1 and CDR2 from the germline V gene are LGHDT and YNNKEL (reference sequence). V shed 4 bases and J 5 bases; nucleotides not matched to a gene: 11. The CDR3 sequence is 16 residues long. The CDR3 nucleotides are TGTGCCAGCAGCCCACCTAGGCCGCGGGGGAACAATGAGCAGTTCTTC. It specifies CASSPPRPRGNNEQFF.

This clonotype turned up a few times. The genes are TRBV9 and TRBJ1-2, with D possibly matching TRBD1 (6 bases). Trimming shortened V by 3 bases and J by 5 bases, and 20 bases separated the two germline ends. Germline V gene sequence: CDR1 SGDLS, CDR2 YYNGEE. This CDR3 is 16 amino acids long. The CDR3 DNA reads TGTGCCAGCAGCGCCACTCTACGAGCAGGGGATTATGGCTACACCTTC. Translating it yields CASSATLRAGDYGYTF.

This chain uses TRBV28 with TRBJ2-7, with D hard to call. CDR1 is MDHEN, CDR2 SYDVKM, per germline. The CDR3 length is 13 residues. The V gene lost 3 bases and the J gene lost 4 bases, with 10 bases spanning the gap. This CDR3 reads CASSFAVQYEQYF. The DNA for the CDR3 is TGTGCCAGCAGTTTCGCAGTACAATACGAGCAGTACTTC.

This clonotype occurred many times. The V call is TRBV29-1, the J call TRBJ1-4; 9 nucleotides match TRBD1. The CDR3 sequence is 13 residues long. Germline V gene sequence: CDR1 SQVTM, CDR2 ANQGSEA. The trim removed 3 bases at V and 10 bases at J, leaving 6 bases unmatched. The CDR3 sequence is CSVEGQGGGKLFF. The CDR3 DNA reads as TGCAGCGTTGAGGGACAGGGCGGGGGAAAACTGTTTTTT.

This clonotype was seen ten or more times. The chain employs TRBV28 and TRBJ1-3; D is perhaps TRBD1 (6 bases). V was clipped by 5 bases and J by 0 bases, with 11 bases between them. The germline gives CDR1 MDHEN, CDR2 SYDVKM. The CDR3 extends over 15 amino acids. CDR3 bases: TGTGCCAGCAGTCCGGGACACCCCTCTGGAAACACCATATATTTT. Amino acids: CASSPGHPSGNTIYF. Combining the CDR3 with reference TRBV28 and TRBJ1-3 gives the whole variable domain DVKVTQSSRYLVKRTGEKVFLECVQDMDHENMFWYRQDPGLGLRLIYFSYDVKMKEKGDIPEGYSVSREKKERFSLILESASTNQTSMYLCASSPGHPSGNTIYFGEGSWLTVV.

This clonotype was recorded many times. The V and J genes are TRBV6-1 and TRBJ1-2; D is undetermined. The V and J ends lost 6 bases and 0 bases respectively, with 14 bases between them. The CDR3 is made up of 15 amino acids. Germline-derived CDR1 and CDR2 are MNHNS and SASEGT. CDR3 region: CASRNGRFANYGYTF. CDR3 in DNA: TGTGCCAGCAGGAACGGACGGTTCGCTAACTATGGCTACACCTTC.

Concerning this clonotype: A much larger clone lies one base from this, so it may be a read error. J is TRBJ2-7 and V is TRBV7-6, with a possible D match to TRBD1 (5 bases). This CDR3 has 18 amino acids. Trimming removed 0 bases at V and 0 bases at J, with 18 bases between. Germline loops: CDR1 SGHVS, CDR2 FNYEAQ. This CDR3 is CASSLAHRQGINSYEQYF. CDR3 coding DNA: TGTGCCAGCAGCTTAGCCCATAGGCAGGGAATTAACTCCTACGAGCAGTACTTC.

This clonotype was observed a few times. V and J are TRBV24-1 and TRBJ2-5, with D possibly matching TRBD1 (7 bases). The V and J ends lost 10 bases and 5 bases respectively, with 16 bases between them. CDR3 size: 13 residues. Per germline, CDR1 KGHDR and CDR2 SFDVKD. The CDR3 is CATGAQGRETQYF. The CDR3 nucleotides are TGTGCCACAGGGGCACAGGGGAGGGAGACCCAGTACTTC.

This clonotype was detected ten times or more. The chain couples TRBV27 to TRBJ1-3; no clear D. The CDR3 is 16 residues long. CDR1 is MNHEY and CDR2 is SMNVEV in the germline V gene (reference sequence). The ends were cut back, 2 bases at V and 3 bases at J, with 14 bases in the middle. CDR3 loop: CASSLRSGYSGNTIYF. CDR3 DNA sequence: TGTGCCAGCAGTTTACGGTCGGGATATAGTGGAAACACCATATATTTT.

The V and J genes are TRBV28 and TRBJ1-3; TRBD1 aligns across 10 bases. With 2 bases clipped from V and 5 bases from J, the junction kept 6 bases outside the gene matches. From germline, CDR1 is MDHEN and CDR2 SYDVKM. The CDR3 length is 16 residues. The CDR3 DNA reads as TGTGCCAGCAGTTTAGCCCCGGGACAGGGGAGAAACACCATATATTTT. Translating it yields CASSLAPGQGRNTIYF.

The table lists this clonotype with many counts. The chain's CDR3 is CASSRRPSGGDTQYF. The CDR3 DNA is TGTGCCAGCAGCCGCCGACCGAGCGGGGGAGATACGCAGTATTTT. The chain uses TRBV12-3 or TRBV12-4 and TRBJ2-3, with 8 bases fitting TRBD2. After removal of 6 bases from V and 5 bases from J, the junction contained 10 bases not matched to a gene. The CDR3 length is 15 residues.

This clonotype was recorded a few times. The rearrangement uses TRBV20-1 and TRBJ1-5, with D possibly matching TRBD1 (5 bases). V dropped 0 bases and J dropped 1 base, with 16 bases sitting between them. The CDR3 covers 17 residues. From germline, CDR1 is DFQATT and CDR2 SNEGSKA (reference sequence). DNA for the CDR3: TGCAGTGCTAGAGATAGAGAAGGGGCGTGGAGCAATCAGCCCCAGCATTTT. It yields the protein CSARDREGAWSNQPQHF.

Ten or more counts support this clonotype. This rearrangement joins TRBV2 to TRBJ1-2; 10 nucleotides match TRBD1. The V gene's germline CDR1 is SNHLY and CDR2 FYNNEI. The CDR3 runs 14 residues. After removal of 1 base from V and 5 bases from J, the junction contained 1 base not matched to a gene. The CDR3 region has the DNA TGTGCCAGCAGTGAAGGGACAGGGGGTTATGGCTACACCTTC. This translates into CASSEGTGGYGYTF.

This clonotype was seen at least ten times. V and J are TRBV28 and TRBJ1-2, with D possibly being TRBD1 (6 bases). Germline lookup yields CDR1 MDHEN and CDR2 SYDVKM. Trimming removed 3 bases from V and 7 bases from J, with 27 bases in between. The CDR3 loop spans 18 amino acids. CDR3 amino acids: CASSLGSLTGSSPFGYTF. CDR3 DNA sequence: TGTGCCAGCAGTTTGGGGTCCCTGACAGGTTCCAGCCCCTTTGGCTACACCTTC.

This clonotype was counted ten times or more. The chain joins TRBV7-2 to TRBJ1-1, with 9 bases matching TRBD1. Looked up from germline, CDR1 is SGHTA and CDR2 is FQGNSA. Germline trimming cut 3 bases from V and 3 bases from J; bases unmatched to any gene: 5. This CDR3 is 15 amino acids long. CDR3 protein: CASSFSGQGYTEAFF. The CDR3 nucleotides are TGTGCCAGCAGCTTCTCCGGACAGGGGTACACTGAAGCTTTCTTT.